One and the same sample provided the 14 T cell receptor beta chains below, sequenced in a study of blood T cell repertoires in COVID-19 (TCRdb year 2020). Receptor libraries were prepared by the immunoSEQ multiplex PCR assay. TCRdb took over this immuneACCESS table, retaining in-frame rearrangements with V and J assigned. Such tables are incomplete; in checked studies, under half of the missing clones stem from an unresolved V gene, and the remainder is unexplained. This sample has 310,000 or so clones in its table, and about 91% of those were observed once. Of the sample, 8.5% to 10% falls within the top ten clones. Sequences were obtained from PBMCs or T cells enriched from blood (not recorded which). The receptor set was obtained from a woman aged 18 to 35 who had recovered from COVID-19.

This clone came up a few times. This chain links TRBV9 with TRBJ1-6; D is possibly TRBD1 (6 bases). V lost 2 bases, J lost 4 bases, and 7 bases lay in between. The CDR3 spans 14 residues. In germline, CDR1 is SGDLS, CDR2 YYNGEE. CDR3 residues: CASSVTGYNSPLHF. The CDR3 DNA is TGTGCCAGCAGCGTCACAGGGTATAATTCACCCCTCCACTTT.

The chain carries TRBV6-1 and TRBJ1-5, with TRBD1 identical over 9 bases. J lost 6 bases, V lost 2 bases, and 8 bases had no gene match. There are 16 residues in the CDR3. The germline V gene has CDR1 MNHNS and CDR2 SASEGT. CDR3 sequence (DNA): TGTGCCAGCAGTGAAAATTTTGGACAGGGGTTTCAGCCCCAGCATTTT. Amino acids: CASSENFGQGFQPQHF.

The chain employs TRBV4-2 and TRBJ1-4, with TRBD1 matching over 10 bases. There are 14 residues in the CDR3. Germline CDR1 reads LGHNA; CDR2 reads YNFKEQ. V lost 5 bases, J lost 8 bases, and 5 bases stayed unmatched. CDR3 in amino acids: CASSSDRGREKLFF. CDR3 DNA sequence: TGTGCCAGCAGCTCAGACAGGGGGCGGGAAAAACTGTTTTTT.

The chain couples TRBV3-1 (or the pseudogene TRBV3-2) to TRBJ2-3; 7 nucleotides align to TRBD2. Germline CDR1 is LGHDT and CDR2 is YNNKEL (reference sequence). CDR3 length: 16 amino acids. Unmatched junction bases numbered 7, after V lost 4 bases and J lost 0 bases. CDR3 protein: CASSRLRTRSTDTQYF. CDR3 coding DNA: TGTGCCAGCAGCCGTCTTCGGACTAGAAGCACAGATACGCAGTATTTT.

This clone was seen only once. The chain combines TRBV19 with TRBJ1-6; TRBD1 agrees at 10 bases. The trim removed 5 bases at V and 11 bases at J, leaving 9 bases unmatched. Germline V gene data show CDR1 as LNHDA and CDR2 as SQIVND (reference sequence). This CDR3 is built from 15 residues. The CDR3 here is CASSAPGQGGAPLHF. CDR3 nucleotides: TGTGCCAGTAGTGCCCCAGGACAGGGGGGGGCACCCCTCCACTTT.

The V gene is TRBV7-9, the J gene TRBJ1-1; a weak D match, TRBD1 (5 bases). The CDR3 extends over 14 amino acids. Trimming pared 1 base from V and 6 bases from J, leaving 12 bases between. From germline, CDR1 is SEHNR and CDR2 FQNEAQ (reference sequence). In DNA form, the CDR3 reads TGTGCCAGCAGCTTAGTCCAGGGCCCCCCTGAAGCTTTCTTT. Residues: CASSLVQGPPEAFF.

This clone turned up a few times. J is TRBJ2-1 and V is TRBV6-2 or TRBV6-3, with 12 bases lining up with TRBD2. The J segment lost 8 bases and the V segment lost 4 bases, leaving 6 bases of the junction unmatched. Per germline, CDR1 MNHEY and CDR2 SVGEGT. CDR3 length equals 15 residues. In DNA, the CDR3 is TGTGCCAGCAGTTTGGTACTAGCGGGAGGTGATGAGCAGTTCTTC. Its protein is CASSLVLAGGDEQFF.

CDR3 nucleotides: TGTGCCAGCAGTTTAACTAGCGACGGGACCCAGTACTTC. As protein: CASSLTSDGTQYF. V gene TRBV12-3 or TRBV12-4 combines with J gene TRBJ2-5; the match to TRBD2 covers 7 bases. There are 13 residues in the CDR3. With V trimmed by 2 bases and J by 7 bases, 4 bases remained unmatched.

A remark on this clone: The same CDR3 can be traced to other DNA sequences in this sample. CDR3: CASSLGLAGVTDTQYF. The CDR3 coding sequence is TGTGCCAGCAGTTTGGGACTAGCGGGAGTCACAGATACGCAGTATTTT. The V call is TRBV7-2, the J call TRBJ2-3, with 14 bases lining up with TRBD2. V lost 6 bases to trimming and J lost 2 bases; unmatched junction nucleotides: 4. The CDR3 contains 16 residues. Germline CDR1 and CDR2: SGHTA and FQGNSA.

The rearrangement links TRBV7-2 to TRBJ2-7; 9 bases fit TRBD1. The germline V gene has CDR1 SGHTA and CDR2 FQGNSA. Losses at the gene ends were 4 bases for V and 1 base for J; bases not matched to a gene: 5. CDR3 length: 15 amino acids. CDR3 protein: CASSSAGTGSYEQYF. The CDR3 region has the DNA TGTGCCAGCAGCTCCGCCGGGACAGGGTCCTACGAGCAGTACTTC.

This clone was counted between two and nine times. This chain links TRBV28 with TRBJ1-5; no definite D call. Germline lookup yields CDR1 MDHEN and CDR2 SYDVKM. The germline V and J ends were trimmed by 2 bases and 5 bases, with 10 bases remaining between them. The CDR3 contains 14 residues. For the CDR3, the DNA is TGTGCCAGCAGTTTAGCAGGCGTTGATCAGCCCCAGCATTTT. This encodes CASSLAGVDQPQHF.

J is TRBJ2-1 and V is TRBV11-3, with a tentative D call TRBD2 (5 bases). The germline V and J ends were trimmed by 3 bases and 2 bases, with 11 bases remaining between them. The CDR3 length is 15 residues. Germline loops: CDR1 SGHNT, CDR2 YENEEA. The CDR3 here is CASSFERAAYNEQFF. The CDR3 DNA reads as TGTGCCAGCAGCTTCGAGAGGGCAGCCTACAATGAGCAGTTCTTC.

The V gene is TRBV4-1, the J gene TRBJ2-1; 10 nucleotides line up with TRBD1. Germline lookup yields CDR1 MGHRA and CDR2 YSYEKL. This CDR3 is 18 amino acids long. The J segment lost 4 bases and the V segment lost 1 base, leaving 10 bases of the junction unmatched. As DNA, the CDR3 is TGCGCCAGCAGCCAAGGAGCACTGGGACAGGGGCGATACAATGAGCAGTTCTTC. It is translated as CASSQGALGQGRYNEQFF.

This clone was detected a few times. J is TRBJ2-4 and V is TRBV6-5, with D perhaps matching TRBD2 (5 bases). V lost 6 bases and J lost 4, with 13 bases in between. In germline, CDR1 is MNHEY, CDR2 SVGAGI. This CDR3 region has 14 residues. The CDR3 DNA is TGTGCCAGCAGGACAACTAGAGGGAAAAACATTCAGTACTTC. Translation: CASRTTRGKNIQYF.